This T cell receptor (beta chain) was identified in a study of blood T cell repertoires in COVID-19. Study in general: Acute-phase and convalescent COVID-19 samples originated in the United States, Italy and Spain. PBMCs, B-cell-depleted T cells, or T cells provided the cDNA or gDNA that made up the material.

CDR3 size: 16 residues. With V trimmed by 6 bases and J by 0 bases, 5 bases remained unmatched. The V gene's germline CDR1 is LNHDA and CDR2 SQIVND (reference sequence). In the study's own analysis: Reference gene primer amplification gave nucleated cell count estimates. The protocol was immunoSEQ multiplex PCR, while the TCRdb copy is restricted to in-frame clones and leaves out a portion. Clonal size and the V and J genes are those of that table, whereas D and trimming came from the DNA. Among about 150,000 clones listed, 80% to 85% were seen once. The chain recombines TRBV19 with TRBJ1-2, with 12 bases aligning to TRBD1. The sequence derives from a man between 18 and 29 years old with active or convalescent COVID-19. The sample comprised peripheral blood. This CDR3 reads CASRGTGGDTNYGYTF. DNA for the CDR3: TGTGCCAGTAGGGGGACAGGGGGCGATACTAACTATGGCTACACCTTC.